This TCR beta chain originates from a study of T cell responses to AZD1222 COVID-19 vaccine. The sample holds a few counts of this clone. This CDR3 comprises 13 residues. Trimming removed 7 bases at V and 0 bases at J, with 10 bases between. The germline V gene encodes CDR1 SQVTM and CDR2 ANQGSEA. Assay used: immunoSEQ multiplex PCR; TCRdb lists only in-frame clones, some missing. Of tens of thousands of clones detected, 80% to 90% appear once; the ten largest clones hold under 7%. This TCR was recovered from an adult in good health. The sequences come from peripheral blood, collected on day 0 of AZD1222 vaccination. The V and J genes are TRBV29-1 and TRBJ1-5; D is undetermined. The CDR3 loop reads CSATTGSNQPQHF. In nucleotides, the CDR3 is TGCAGCGCCACGACGGGTAGCAATCAGCCCCAGCATTTT.